This entry lists 9 T cell receptor beta chains sequenced from one sample in a study of cytomegalovirus exposure and HLA in healthy donors. A multiplex PCR was run with 60 Vbeta primers and 13 Jbeta primers. The protocol was immunoSEQ multiplex PCR, while the TCRdb copy is restricted to in-frame clones and leaves out a portion. The data hold about 160,000 clones, with 70% to 90% observed a single time. The specimen sequenced was PBMCs. Source of these receptors: a man younger than 35 in good health and CMV-seropositive.

This rearrangement joins TRBV19 to TRBJ1-2; TRBD1 agrees at 9 bases. The CDR3 consists of 14 residues. Germline CDR1 and CDR2: LNHDA and SQIVND (reference sequence). Unmatched junction bases numbered 11, after V lost 7 bases and J lost 8 bases. CDR3 nucleotide sequence: TGTGCCAGTACAAGGGACAGGGCGATTTGGGGCTACACCTTC. This encodes CASTRDRAIWGYTF.

The chain couples TRBV10-3 to TRBJ1-5, with TRBD1 identical over 7 bases. The V gene's germline CDR1 is ENHRY and CDR2 SYGVKD. V gave up 3 bases and J gave up 3 bases; unmatched junction bases: 11. The CDR3 spans 17 residues. The CDR3 protein is CAISDPKKGANNQPQHF. The CDR3 DNA sequence: TGTGCCATCAGTGATCCCAAAAAGGGGGCAAACAATCAGCCCCAGCATTTT.

The gene calls are TRBV2 and TRBJ2-7, with D hard to call. Trimming cost V 5 bases and J 9 bases, with 17 bases left between them. The V gene's germline CDR1 is SNHLY and CDR2 FYNNEI. This CDR3 spans 13 amino acids. This chain's CDR3 is CASSSNSARGQYF. Written as DNA, the CDR3 is TGTGCCAGCAGTTCAAATTCGGCACGAGGGCAGTACTTC.

The chain combines TRBV7-2 with TRBJ2-7, with 14 bases lining up with TRBD2. This CDR3 has 17 residues. Germline loops: CDR1 SGHTA, CDR2 FQGNSA. After removal of 2 bases from V and 3 bases from J, the junction contained 6 bases not matched to a gene. The CDR3 reads CASSLRGLAGGFYEQYF. CDR3 in DNA: TGTGCCAGCAGCTTAAGAGGACTAGCGGGGGGTTTCTACGAGCAGTACTTC.

The chain has TRBV10-3 and TRBJ2-7, with D perhaps matching TRBD1 (6 bases). This CDR3 comprises 15 residues. Germline CDR1 is ENHRY and CDR2 is SYGVKD. The V end lost 0 bases, the J end lost 0 bases, and 9 bases lay between the germline ends. CDR3 in amino acids: CAISESRGPSYEQYF. The DNA of the CDR3 is TGTGCCATCAGTGAGTCCAGGGGCCCCTCCTACGAGCAGTACTTC.

The chain links TRBV7-9 to TRBJ1-1; TRBD1 might be the D (6 bases). This CDR3 has 15 residues. From germline, CDR1 is SEHNR and CDR2 FQNEAQ (reference sequence). The V end was cut by 2 bases, the J end by 3 bases, with 13 bases between. The chain's CDR3 is CASSLHGQLDTEAFF. The CDR3 nucleotides read TGTGCCAGCAGCTTACACGGACAGTTGGACACTGAAGCTTTCTTT.

The V gene is TRBV5-6, the J gene TRBJ2-1, with 7 bases that match TRBD1. V dropped 4 bases and J dropped 3; count of bases not matched to a gene: 4. The CDR3 is made up of 14 amino acids. Per the germline V gene, CDR1 is SGHDT and CDR2 is YYEEEE. In nucleotides, the CDR3 is TGTGCCAGCAGCCCGGGACAGATCTACAATGAGCAGTTCTTC. It specifies CASSPGQIYNEQFF.

The chain carries TRBV4-1 and TRBJ2-7; D is perhaps TRBD2 (5 bases). Looked up from germline, CDR1 is MGHRA and CDR2 is YSYEKL. The CDR3 contains 16 residues. V was shortened by 0 bases and J by 3 bases, with 15 bases between the two germline ends. The CDR3 sequence is CASSQDSGQRFYEQYF. CDR3 nucleotides: TGCGCCAGCAGCCAAGATTCGGGCCAGCGGTTCTACGAGCAGTACTTC.

The chain recombines TRBV9 with TRBJ2-5; TRBD2 agrees at 9 bases. CDR1 and CDR2 from the germline V gene are SGDLS and YYNGEE. The CDR3 has 16 amino acids. V was clipped by 4 bases and J by 1 base; unmatched bases: 8. CDR3 bases: TGTGCCAGCAGCTCTAGTCTAGCGGGGATCCAAGAGACCCAGTACTTC. This codes for CASSSSLAGIQETQYF.